A selection of T cell receptor beta chains follows, all from one sample in a study of shared clonotypes between healthy human individuals. Profiling relied on immunoSEQ multiplex PCR, and the TCRdb table lists in-frame clones only, not all of them. The repertoire holds about 2.4 million clones, roughly 93% seen once, with 0.36% in the top ten. Sequencing input: naive CD4+ T cells from PBMCs. These receptors all come from a man aged 18-30 years in good health. Some clones in this sample may be carry-over from other donors' samples. CDR3s include the opening cysteine and the closing phenylalanine or tryptophan. Each record gives: D gene, V gene, J gene, clone size, CDR3 protein, CDR3 DNA. A D gene is named only where the DNA matches it firmly. Clone size, where shown, is once, few, many, or a class for clones that have expanded.

d_call: NA
v_call: TRBV7-8
j_call: TRBJ2-1
clone_size: NA
cdr3_aa: CASGALAELRNEQFF
cdr3_nt: TGTGCCTCAGGGGCCCTAGCGGAGCTGAGGAATGAGCAGTTCTTC

d_call: TRBD1
v_call: TRBV14
j_call: TRBJ1-2
clone_size: NA
cdr3_aa: CASSPLGVRTGDANYGYTF
cdr3_nt: TGTGCCAGCAGCCCCTTGGGGGTTAGGACAGGAGATGCTAACTATGGCTACACCTTC

d_call: TRBD1
v_call: TRBV28
j_call: TRBJ2-7
clone_size: NA
cdr3_aa: CASSKQGARSYEQYF
cdr3_nt: TGTGCCAGCAGTAAACAGGGGGCGAGGTCCTACGAGCAGTACTTC

d_call: NA
v_call: TRBV10-1
j_call: TRBJ2-7
clone_size: NA
cdr3_aa: CASSGGGANSYEQYF
cdr3_nt: TGCGCCAGCAGTGGCGGGGGCGCTAACTCCTACGAGCAGTACTTC

d_call: TRBD1
v_call: TRBV7-2
j_call: TRBJ1-2
clone_size: NA
cdr3_aa: CASSLRTGDGYTF
cdr3_nt: TGTGCCAGCAGCTTAAGGACAGGGGATGGCTACACCTTC

d_call: TRBD1
v_call: TRBV6-1
j_call: TRBJ2-7
clone_size: NA
cdr3_aa: CASSHRDRDEQYF
cdr3_nt: TGTGCCAGCAGTCACCGGGACAGGGACGAGCAGTACTTC

d_call: NA
v_call: TRBV11-2
j_call: TRBJ1-2
clone_size: NA
cdr3_aa: CASSFDRMGYTF
cdr3_nt: TGTGCCAGCAGCTTCGACAGGATGGGCTACACCTTC

d_call: TRBD2
v_call: TRBV7-2
j_call: TRBJ2-1
clone_size: NA
cdr3_aa: CASSFRGGSSYNEQFF
cdr3_nt: TGTGCCAGCAGCTTCAGAGGCGGGAGCTCCTACAATGAGCAGTTCTTC

d_call: NA
v_call: TRBV12-5
j_call: TRBJ1-1
clone_size: few
cdr3_aa: CASGLQGNTEAFF
cdr3_nt: TGTGCTAGTGGTTTACAGGGGAACACTGAAGCTTTCTTT

d_call: TRBD2
v_call: TRBV6-1
j_call: TRBJ2-1
clone_size: NA
cdr3_aa: CASGTSGNEQFF
cdr3_nt: TGTGCCAGTGGGACTAGCGGCAATGAGCAGTTCTTC

d_call: NA
v_call: TRBV2
j_call: TRBJ1-3
clone_size: NA
cdr3_aa: CASSEWGRQERNTIYF
cdr3_nt: TGTGCCAGCAGTGAATGGGGTCGGCAGGAACGAAACACCATATATTTT

d_call: TRBD1
v_call: TRBV11-1
j_call: TRBJ2-7
clone_size: once
cdr3_aa: CASSKDRYYEQYF
cdr3_nt: TGTGCCAGCAGCAAGGACAGGTACTACGAGCAGTACTTC

d_call: TRBD1
v_call: TRBV5-1
j_call: TRBJ1-4
clone_size: NA
cdr3_aa: CASSSTRDRNEKLFF
cdr3_nt: TGCGCCAGCAGCTCAACCCGGGACAGAAATGAAAAACTGTTTTTT

d_call: TRBD2
v_call: TRBV12-5
j_call: TRBJ2-1
clone_size: NA
cdr3_aa: CASGFSGRTNEQFF
cdr3_nt: TGTGCTAGTGGTTTTAGCGGGAGAACAAATGAGCAGTTCTTC

d_call: NA
v_call: TRBV6-1
j_call: TRBJ2-1
clone_size: NA
cdr3_aa: CASRRDTLNEQFF
cdr3_nt: TGTGCCAGCAGACGGGACACTTTGAATGAGCAGTTCTTC

d_call: NA
v_call: TRBV6-1
j_call: TRBJ1-5
clone_size: NA
cdr3_aa: CASSGAKNQPQHF
cdr3_nt: TGTGCCAGCAGTGGGGCAAAAAATCAGCCCCAGCATTTT

d_call: NA
v_call: TRBV9
j_call: TRBJ1-5
clone_size: NA
cdr3_aa: CASSVGRGGNQPQHF
cdr3_nt: TGTGCCAGCAGCGTAGGCAGGGGAGGCAATCAGCCCCAGCATTTT

d_call: NA
v_call: TRBV7-3
j_call: TRBJ1-5
clone_size: NA
cdr3_aa: CASSRTVNQPQHF
cdr3_nt: TGTGCCAGCAGCCGTACAGTCAATCAGCCCCAGCATTTT

d_call: NA
v_call: TRBV7-3
j_call: TRBJ2-7
clone_size: NA
cdr3_aa: CASSLTGGGAYEQYF
cdr3_nt: TGTGCCAGCAGCTTAACGGGCGGGGGCGCCTACGAGCAGTACTTC

d_call: NA
v_call: TRBV28
j_call: TRBJ1-2
clone_size: NA
cdr3_aa: CASSPTGSRGYTF
cdr3_nt: TGTGCCAGCAGCCCCACGGGGTCCAGGGGCTACACCTTC